A selection of T cell receptor beta chains follows, all from one sample in a study of T cell responses to AZD1222 COVID-19 vaccine. Clones were read by immunoSEQ multiplex PCR, and TCRdb kept only the in-frame ones, dropping some. The sample holds 70,000 to 90,000 clones, over 85% seen once. The specimen was peripheral blood, collected on day 0 of AZD1222 vaccination. These receptors came from an adult in good health. Each CDR3 is given with its conserved first and last residue.

V | length | CDR3
TRBV6-5 | 15 | CASRKIQGAGTEAFF
TRBV27 | 13 | CASSYNRNQPQHF
TRBV7-9 | 14 | CASSKGDNNYGYTF
TRBV30 | 15 | CAWRPLGGPNYGYTF
TRBV4-1 | 14 | CASSQDIAAREQYF
TRBV6-5 | 13 | CASSYQRNEKLFF
TRBV7-2 | 15 | CASSLDQGGAGELFF
TRBV28 | 12 | CASRGTTDTQYF
TRBV6-6 | 12 | CASSYPRKEQFF
TRBV6-5 | 15 | CASTGGGHANYGYTF
TRBV6-6 | 13 | CASSYDPTYGYTF
TRBV6-6 | 16 | CASSTLGRASVAKQYF
TRBV10-2 | 15 | CASTLEAGGRNEQFF
TRBV28 | 15 | CASSLYRTVNSPLHF
TRBV27 | 15 | CASSLWPPVTDTQYF
TRBV5-1 | 18 | CASSLISRTGGSSYEQYF
TRBV28 | 10 | CASGLTEAFF
TRBV6-1 | 17 | CASSDPDRVGSTDTQYF
TRBV6-1 | 16 | CASSEASTGLQETQYF
TRBV2 | 14 | CASKGTGNTGELFF
TRBV3-1/TRBV3-2 | 15 | CASSRPGLSGNTIYF
TRBV11-2 | 13 | CASSGLITYEQYF